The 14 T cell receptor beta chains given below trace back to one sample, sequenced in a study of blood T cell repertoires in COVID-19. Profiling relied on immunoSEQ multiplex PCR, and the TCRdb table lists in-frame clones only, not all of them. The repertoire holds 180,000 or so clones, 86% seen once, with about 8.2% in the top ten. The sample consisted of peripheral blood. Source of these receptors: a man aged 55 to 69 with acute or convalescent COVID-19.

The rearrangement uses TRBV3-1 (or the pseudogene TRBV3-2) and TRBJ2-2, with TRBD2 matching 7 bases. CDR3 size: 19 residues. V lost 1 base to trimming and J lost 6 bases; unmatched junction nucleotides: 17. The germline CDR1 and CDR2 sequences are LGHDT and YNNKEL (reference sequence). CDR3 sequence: CASSQGWGAGSRQAGELFF. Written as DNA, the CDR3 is TGTGCCAGCAGCCAAGGATGGGGAGCGGGATCTCGTCAGGCCGGGGAGCTGTTTTTT.

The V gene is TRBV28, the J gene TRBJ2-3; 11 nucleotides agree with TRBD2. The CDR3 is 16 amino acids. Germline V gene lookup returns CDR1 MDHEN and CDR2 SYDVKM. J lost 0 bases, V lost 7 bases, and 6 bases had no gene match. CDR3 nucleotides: TGTGCCAGCAAAACTAGCGGGAGAGCTAGCACAGATACGCAGTATTTT. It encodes CASKTSGRASTDTQYF. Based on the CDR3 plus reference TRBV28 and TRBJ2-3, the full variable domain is DVKVTQSSRYLVKRTGEKVFLECVQDMDHENMFWYRQDPGLGLRLIYFSYDVKMKEKGDIPEGYSVSREKKERFSLILESASTNQTSMYLCASKTSGRASTDTQYFGPGTRLTVL.

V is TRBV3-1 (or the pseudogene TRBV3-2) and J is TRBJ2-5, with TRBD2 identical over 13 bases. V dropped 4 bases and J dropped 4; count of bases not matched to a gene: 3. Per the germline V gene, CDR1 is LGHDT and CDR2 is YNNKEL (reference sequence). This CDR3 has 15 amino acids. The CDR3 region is CASSPRLAGGETQYF. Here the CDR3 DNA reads TGTGCCAGCAGCCCCCGACTAGCGGGAGGAGAGACCCAGTACTTC.

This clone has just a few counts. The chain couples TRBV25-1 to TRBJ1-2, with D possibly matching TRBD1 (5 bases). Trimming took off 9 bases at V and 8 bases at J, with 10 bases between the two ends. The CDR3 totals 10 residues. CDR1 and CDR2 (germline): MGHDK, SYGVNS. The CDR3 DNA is TGTGCCAGTCAGGGAATCGGCTACACCTTC. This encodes CASQGIGYTF.

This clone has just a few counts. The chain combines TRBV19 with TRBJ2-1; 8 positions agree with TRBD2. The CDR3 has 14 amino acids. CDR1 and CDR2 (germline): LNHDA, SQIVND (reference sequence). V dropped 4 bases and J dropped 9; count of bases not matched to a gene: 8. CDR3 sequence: CASSNGLALSEQFF. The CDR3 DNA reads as TGTGCCAGTAGTAACGGACTAGCTCTCAGTGAGCAGTTCTTC.

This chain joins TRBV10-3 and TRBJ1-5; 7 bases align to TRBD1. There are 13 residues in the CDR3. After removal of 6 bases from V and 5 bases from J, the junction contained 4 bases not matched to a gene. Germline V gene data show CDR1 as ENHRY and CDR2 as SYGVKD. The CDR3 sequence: CAISRGEDQPQHF. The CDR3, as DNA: TGTGCCATCAGCAGGGGGGAGGATCAGCCCCAGCATTTT.

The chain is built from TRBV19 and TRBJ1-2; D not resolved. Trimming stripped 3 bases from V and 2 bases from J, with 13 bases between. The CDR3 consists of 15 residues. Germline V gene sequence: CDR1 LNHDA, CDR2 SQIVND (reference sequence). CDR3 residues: CASSIGPSSNYGYTF. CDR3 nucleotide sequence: TGTGCCAGTAGTATTGGGCCATCATCCAACTATGGCTACACCTTC.

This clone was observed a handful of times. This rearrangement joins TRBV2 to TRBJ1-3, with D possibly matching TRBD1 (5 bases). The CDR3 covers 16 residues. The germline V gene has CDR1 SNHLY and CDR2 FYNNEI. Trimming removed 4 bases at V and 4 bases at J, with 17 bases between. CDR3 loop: CASSGTSRVTGNTIYF. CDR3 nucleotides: TGTGCCAGCAGTGGGACATCCAGGGTTACAGGAAACACCATATATTTT.

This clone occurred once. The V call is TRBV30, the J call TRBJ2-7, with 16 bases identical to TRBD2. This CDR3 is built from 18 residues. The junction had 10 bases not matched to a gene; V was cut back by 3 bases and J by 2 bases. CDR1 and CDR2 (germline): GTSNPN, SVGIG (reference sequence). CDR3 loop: CAWSLGGTSGRVTYEQYF. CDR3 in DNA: TGTGCCTGGAGCTTAGGAGGGACTAGCGGGAGGGTGACCTACGAGCAGTACTTC.

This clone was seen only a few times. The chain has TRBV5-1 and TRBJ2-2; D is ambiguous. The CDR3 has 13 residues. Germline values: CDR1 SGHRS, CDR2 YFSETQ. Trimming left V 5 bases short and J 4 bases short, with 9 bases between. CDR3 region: CASSFGFTGELFF. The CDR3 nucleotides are TGCGCCAGCAGTTTTGGCTTCACCGGGGAGCTGTTTTTT.

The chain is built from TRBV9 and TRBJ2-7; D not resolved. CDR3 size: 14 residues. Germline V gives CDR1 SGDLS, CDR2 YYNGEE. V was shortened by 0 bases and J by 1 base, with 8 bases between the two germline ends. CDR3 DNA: TGTGCCAGCAGCGTAGGATCTGCGTCCTACGAGCAGTACTTC. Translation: CASSVGSASYEQYF.

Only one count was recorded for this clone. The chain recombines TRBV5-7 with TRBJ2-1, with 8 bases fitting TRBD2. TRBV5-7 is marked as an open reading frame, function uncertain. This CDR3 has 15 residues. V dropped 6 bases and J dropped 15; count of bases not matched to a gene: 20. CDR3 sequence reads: CASISGAGEDLLRFF. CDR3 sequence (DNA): TGTGCCAGCATTTCGGGAGCGGGAGAAGATCTCCTCCGGTTCTTC.

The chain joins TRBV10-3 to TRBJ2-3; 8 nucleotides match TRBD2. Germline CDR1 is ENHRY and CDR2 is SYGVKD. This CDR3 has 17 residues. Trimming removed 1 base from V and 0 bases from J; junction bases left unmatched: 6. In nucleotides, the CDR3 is TGTGCCATCAGTGAGTACCCTCCTAGCGGGAGCACAGATACGCAGTATTTT. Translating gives CAISEYPPSGSTDTQYF.

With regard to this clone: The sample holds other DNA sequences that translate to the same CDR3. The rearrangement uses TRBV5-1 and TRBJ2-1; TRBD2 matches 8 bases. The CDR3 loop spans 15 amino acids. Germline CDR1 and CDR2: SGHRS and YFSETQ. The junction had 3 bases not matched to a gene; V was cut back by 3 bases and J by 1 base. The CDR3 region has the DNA TGCGCCAGCAGCTCTATAGCGGGATCCTACAATGAGCAGTTCTTC. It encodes CASSSIAGSYNEQFF.